This T cell receptor (beta chain) was retrieved from a study of identical twins. Points from the study as a whole: The study found weaker excess twin sharing in beta out-of-frame sequences.

TCRdb ran MiXCR on the 5' RACE reads and lists one entry per CDR3 protein. The repertoire holds under 450,000 distinct CDR3 sequences, with approximately 18% as singletons. This clonotype was counted at least ten times. Its antigen is unknown. The TCR sequence derives from a man aged 45-65 years in good health. Sequenced input: naive T cells sorted from blood.

CDR3 protein: CASSLDGTTFEQYF. CDR3 nucleotide sequence: TGCGCCAGCAGCTTGGACGGGACCACCTTCGAGCAGTACTTC. V and J are TRBV5-1 and TRBJ2-7; D may match TRBD1 or TRBD2 (5 bases each). The V gene's germline CDR1 is SGHRS and CDR2 YFSETQ. The CDR3 extends over 14 amino acids. The V end was cut by 0 bases, the J end by 6 bases, with 13 bases between.